This T cell receptor (beta chain) derives from a study of long-term antiretroviral therapy in people with HIV. General study points: Whereas controls had wider CDR3 length ranges, HIV repertoires had narrower ones.

Points on this clone: Its antigen is not identified.

The CDR3 totals 10 residues. The germline gives CDR1 DFQATT, CDR2 SNEGSKA (reference sequence). The V gene lost 5 bases and the J gene lost 9 bases, with 8 bases spanning the gap. At survey level, the immunoSEQ assay was run in its v3.0 version. Sequencing used immunoSEQ multiplex PCR; TCRdb keeps in-frame clones, though not all of them. The data contain under 20,000 clones, more than 60% of them singletons. This sample comprised unsorted PBMCs, obtained approximately 2.2 years before starting antiretroviral therapy. The sequence derives from a man aged 25-45 years with HIV. The gene calls are TRBV20-1 and TRBJ1-5; D is undetermined. CDR3 loop: CSAGVGPQHF. The CDR3 coding sequence is TGCAGTGCTGGAGTAGGGCCCCAGCATTTT.